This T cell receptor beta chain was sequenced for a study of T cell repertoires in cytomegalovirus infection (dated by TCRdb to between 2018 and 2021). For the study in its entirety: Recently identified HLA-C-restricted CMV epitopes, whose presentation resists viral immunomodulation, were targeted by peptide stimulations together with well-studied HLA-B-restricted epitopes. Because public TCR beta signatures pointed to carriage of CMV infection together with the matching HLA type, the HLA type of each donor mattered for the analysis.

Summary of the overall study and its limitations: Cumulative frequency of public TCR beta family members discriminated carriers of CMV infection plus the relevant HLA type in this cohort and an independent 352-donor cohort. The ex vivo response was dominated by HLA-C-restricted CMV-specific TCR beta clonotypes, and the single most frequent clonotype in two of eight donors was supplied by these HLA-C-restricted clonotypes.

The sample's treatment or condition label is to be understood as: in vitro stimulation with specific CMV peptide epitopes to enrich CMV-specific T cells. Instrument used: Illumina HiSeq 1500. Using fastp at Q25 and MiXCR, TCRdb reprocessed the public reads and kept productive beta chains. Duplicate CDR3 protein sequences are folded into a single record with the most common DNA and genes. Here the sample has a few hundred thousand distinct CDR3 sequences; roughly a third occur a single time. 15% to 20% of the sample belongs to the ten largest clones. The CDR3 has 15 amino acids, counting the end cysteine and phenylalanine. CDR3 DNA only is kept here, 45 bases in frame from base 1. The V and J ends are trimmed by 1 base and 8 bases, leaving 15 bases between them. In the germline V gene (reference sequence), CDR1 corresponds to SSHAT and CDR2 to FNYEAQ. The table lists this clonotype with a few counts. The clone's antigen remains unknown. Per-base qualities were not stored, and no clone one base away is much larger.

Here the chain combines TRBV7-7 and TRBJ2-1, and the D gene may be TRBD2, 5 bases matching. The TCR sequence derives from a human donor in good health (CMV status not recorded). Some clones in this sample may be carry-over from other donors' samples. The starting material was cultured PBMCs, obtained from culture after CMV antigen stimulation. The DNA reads TGTGCCAGCAGCTTAGGTTCGTCGGGGATCGATGAGCAGTTCTTC. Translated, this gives CASSLGSSGIDEQFF.